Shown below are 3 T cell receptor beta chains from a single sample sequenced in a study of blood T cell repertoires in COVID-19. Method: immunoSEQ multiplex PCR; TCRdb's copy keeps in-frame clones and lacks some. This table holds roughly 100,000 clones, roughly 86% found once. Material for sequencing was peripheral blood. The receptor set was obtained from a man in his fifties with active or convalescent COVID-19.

The DNA for the CDR3 is TGTGCCAGCAGCCGTCCTGGGGGGGCCTACAATCAGCCCCAGCATTTT. Translated: CASSRPGGAYNQPQHF. The chain has TRBV28 and TRBJ1-5, with D perhaps TRBD1 (6 bases). The CDR3 has 16 amino acids. V was pared by 6 bases and J by 3 bases, with 18 bases between. The V gene's germline CDR1 is MDHEN and CDR2 SYDVKM.

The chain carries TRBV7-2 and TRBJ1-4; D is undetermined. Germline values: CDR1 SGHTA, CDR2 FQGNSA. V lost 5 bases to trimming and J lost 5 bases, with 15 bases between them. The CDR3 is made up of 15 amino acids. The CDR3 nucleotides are TGTGCCAGCAGCCCGTCCTCACAAACAAATGAAAAACTGTTTTTT. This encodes CASSPSSQTNEKLFF.

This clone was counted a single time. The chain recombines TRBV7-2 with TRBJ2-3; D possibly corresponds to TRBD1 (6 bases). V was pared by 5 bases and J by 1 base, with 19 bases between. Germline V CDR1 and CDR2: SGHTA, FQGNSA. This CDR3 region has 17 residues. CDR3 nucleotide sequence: TGTGCCAGCAGCCCGAGTGGCTGGGGGCAAGGCACAGATACGCAGTATTTT. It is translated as CASSPSGWGQGTDTQYF. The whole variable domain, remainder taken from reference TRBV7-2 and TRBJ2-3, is GAGVSQSPSNKVTEKGKDVELRCDPISGHTALYWYRQSLGQGLEFLIYFQGNSAPDKSGLPSDRFSAERTGGSVSTLTIQRTQQEDSAVYLCASSPSGWGQGTDTQYFGPGTRLTVL.